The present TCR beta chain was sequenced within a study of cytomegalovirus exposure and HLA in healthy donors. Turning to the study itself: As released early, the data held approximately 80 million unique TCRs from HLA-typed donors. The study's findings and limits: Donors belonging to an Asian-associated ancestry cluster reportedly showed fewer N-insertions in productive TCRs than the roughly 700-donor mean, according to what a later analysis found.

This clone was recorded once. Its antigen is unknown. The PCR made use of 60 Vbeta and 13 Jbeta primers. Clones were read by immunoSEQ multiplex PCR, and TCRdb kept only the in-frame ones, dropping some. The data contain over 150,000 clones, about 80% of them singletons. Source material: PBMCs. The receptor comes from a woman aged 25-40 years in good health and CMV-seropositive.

The CDR3 is CAISESLADYNEQFF. The CDR3 DNA reads as TGTGCCATCAGTGAGTCCCTAGCAGATTACAATGAGCAGTTCTTC. The rearrangement uses TRBV10-3 and TRBJ2-1; TRBD2 might be the D (5 bases). Trimming cost V 0 bases and J 4 bases, with 10 bases left between them. The CDR3 is made up of 15 amino acids. Germline loops: CDR1 ENHRY, CDR2 SYGVKD.